The clone carrying this TCR beta chain is deemed medium-sized (0.01 to 0.1%) by its frequency. Produced via immunoSEQ multiplex PCR; TCRdb's table is partial and in-frame only. The sample table includes almost 2,500 clones. The sample is drawn from a study of synovial regulatory T cells in juvenile arthritis. Turning to the study itself: A few patients were therapy-naive; more than five received methotrexate alone.

The CDR3 runs to 14 residues. The entry carries no DNA sequence. Germline V gives CDR1 SEHNR, CDR2 FQNEAQ (reference sequence). Matched peripheral blood accompanied the synovial fluid taken from each patient with active arthritis. The approximately 11 donors had active juvenile idiopathic arthritis, with 3 polyarticular and 8 oligoarticular cases. This rearrangement joins TRBV7-9 to TRBJ2-5; TCRdb names TRBD1, which stays unverified in the absence of DNA. Specimen: Treg cells from the synovium. This receptor was obtained from a donor aged 2-30 years with juvenile idiopathic arthritis. This chain's CDR3 is CASSRPGQKETQYF.